These 8 T cell receptor beta chains came from one sample sequenced in a study of blood T cell repertoires in COVID-19. The data were produced by immunoSEQ multiplex PCR, yet TCRdb's version contains in-frame clones alone and is incomplete. Among some 150,000 clones listed, about 90% were seen once. The sample consisted of PBMCs or T cells enriched from blood (not recorded which). These receptors all stem from a human donor with acute COVID-19. The donor label of this sample is uncertain.

The chain carries TRBV14 and TRBJ2-6; 7 positions match TRBD1. The V gene end was trimmed by 2 bases and the J gene end by 3 bases; junction bases not matched to a gene: 10. Germline V lookup: CDR1 SGHDN, CDR2 FVKESK. The CDR3 is 18 residues long. The CDR3 nucleotides are TGTGCCAGCAGCCAACCCAGGGGGAGCCGCTTTGGGGCCAACGTCCTGACTTTC. This gives the protein CASSQPRGSRFGANVLTF.

This chain links TRBV11-2 with TRBJ1-2; 8 nucleotides match TRBD1. The V segment lost 6 bases and the J segment 8 bases; nucleotides outside the gene matches: 14. This CDR3 has 15 residues. In germline, CDR1 is SGHAT, CDR2 FQNNGV. In nucleotides, the CDR3 is TGTGCCAGCAGTCCAGACTTCCGGACAGGGTTGGGCTACACCTTC. Translated, it gives CASSPDFRTGLGYTF. Complete variable domain (other parts from reference TRBV11-2 and TRBJ1-2): EAGVAQSPRYKIIEKRQSVAFWCNPISGHATLYWYQQILGQGPKLLIQFQNNGVVDDSQLPKDRFSAERLKGVDSTLKIQPAKLEDSAVYLCASSPDFRTGLGYTFGSGTRLTVV.

The chain is built from TRBV29-1 and TRBJ2-2, with 12 bases aligning to TRBD1. This CDR3 is 17 amino acids long. Per germline, CDR1 SQVTM and CDR2 ANQGSEA. The J segment lost 5 bases and the V segment lost 4 bases, leaving 11 bases of the junction unmatched. The CDR3 here is CSVGGDRGRAYTGELFF. The CDR3 DNA follows: TGCAGCGTTGGAGGGGACAGGGGGCGTGCTTATACCGGGGAGCTGTTTTTT.

The gene calls are TRBV4-1 and TRBJ2-2; 9 bases agree with TRBD2. V was pared by 1 base and J by 3 bases, with 3 bases of the junction left unmatched. The CDR3 extends over 16 amino acids. Looked up from germline, CDR1 is MGHRA and CDR2 is YSYEKL. The CDR3 nucleotides are TGCGCCAGCAGCCAAGCTCTAGCGGGACACACCGGGGAGCTGTTTTTT. Translated: CASSQALAGHTGELFF.

The chain has TRBV5-4 and TRBJ2-5, with TRBD2 identical over 8 bases. There are 16 residues in the CDR3. The germline V gene encodes CDR1 SGHNT and CDR2 YYREEE (reference sequence). V lost 3 bases and J lost 3; bases outside the gene matches: 10. CDR3 nucleotide sequence: TGTGCCAGCAGCTCCTTAGGCGGGGGGCGTAAAGAGACCCAGTACTTC. It codes for CASSSLGGGRKETQYF.

The chain links TRBV7-8 to TRBJ2-5, with D uncertain. Germline CDR1 SGHVS, CDR2 FQNEAQ. V shed 2 bases and J shed 0 bases, with 4 bases lying between them. CDR3 length: 13 residues. This CDR3 reads CASSLLYQETQYF. CDR3 bases: TGTGCCAGCAGCTTACTGTACCAAGAGACCCAGTACTTC.

This chain joins TRBV19 and TRBJ1-1; the D is unclear. V lost 5 bases to trimming and J lost 5 bases, with 12 bases between them. Germline V gives CDR1 LNHDA, CDR2 SQIVND (reference sequence). The CDR3 loop spans 13 amino acids. This CDR3 reads CASSPGGWTEAFF. DNA for the CDR3: TGTGCCAGTAGTCCCGGCGGGTGGACTGAAGCTTTCTTT. Together with reference TRBV19 and TRBJ1-1, the CDR3 gives the full variable domain: DGGITQSPKYLFRKEGQNVTLSCEQNLNHDAMYWYRQDPGQGLRLIYYSQIVNDFQKGDIAEGYSVSREKKESFPLTVTSAQKNPTAFYLCASSPGGWTEAFFGQGTRLTVV.

J is TRBJ2-3 and V is TRBV12-3 or TRBV12-4; D is possibly TRBD1 (5 bases). Trimming shortened V by 9 bases and J by 3 bases, and 10 bases separated the two germline ends. The CDR3 is 12 residues long. CDR3 amino acids: CASDRGTDTQYF. The CDR3 region has the DNA TGTGCCAGTGATAGGGGAACAGATACGCAGTATTTT.